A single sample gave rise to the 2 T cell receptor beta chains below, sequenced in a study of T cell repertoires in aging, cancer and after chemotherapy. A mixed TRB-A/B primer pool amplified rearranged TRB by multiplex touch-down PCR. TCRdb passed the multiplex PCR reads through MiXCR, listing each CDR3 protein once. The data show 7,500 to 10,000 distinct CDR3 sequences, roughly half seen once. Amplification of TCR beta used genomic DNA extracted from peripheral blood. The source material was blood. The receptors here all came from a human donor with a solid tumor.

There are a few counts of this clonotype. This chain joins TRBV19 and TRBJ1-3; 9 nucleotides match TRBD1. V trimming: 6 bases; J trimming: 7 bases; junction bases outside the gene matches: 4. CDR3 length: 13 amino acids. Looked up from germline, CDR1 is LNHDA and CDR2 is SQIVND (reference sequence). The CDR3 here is CASSFGQGNTIYF. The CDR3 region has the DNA TGTGCCAGTAGCTTTGGACAGGGGAACACCATATATTTT.

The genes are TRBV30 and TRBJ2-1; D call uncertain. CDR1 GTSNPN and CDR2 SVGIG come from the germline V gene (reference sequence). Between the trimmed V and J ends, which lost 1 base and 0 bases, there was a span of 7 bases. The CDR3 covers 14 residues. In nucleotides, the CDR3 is TGTGCCTGGAGTGGAGTGATCTCCTACAATGAGCAGTTCTTC. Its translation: CAWSGVISYNEQFF. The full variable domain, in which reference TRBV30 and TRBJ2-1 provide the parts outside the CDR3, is SQTIHQWPATLVQPVGSPLSLECTVEGTSNPNLYWYRQAAGRGLQLLFYSVGIGQISSEVPQNLSASRPQDRQFILSSKKLLLSDSGFYLCAWSGVISYNEQFFGPGTRLTVL.